This T cell receptor beta chain was identified during a study of blood T cell repertoires in COVID-19. Method: immunoSEQ multiplex PCR; TCRdb's copy keeps in-frame clones and lacks some. The profile shows over 250,000 clones, roughly 86% of them singletons. Germline V gene sequence: CDR1 SGHRS, CDR2 YFSETQ. This CDR3 spans 14 amino acids. After removal of 3 bases from V and 4 bases from J, the junction contained 3 bases not matched to a gene. All recovered Cohort 3 donors got two negative PCRs, got clearance, or saw symptom resolution. The rearrangement joins TRBV5-1 to TRBJ1-4; 7 bases agree with TRBD1. Sequenced input: PBMCs or T cells enriched from blood (not recorded which). The receptor was derived from an older woman who had recovered from COVID-19. CDR3: CASSSRGDNEKLFF. The CDR3 coding sequence is TGCGCCAGCAGCTCCAGGGGGGATAATGAAAAACTGTTTTTT.